This T cell receptor (beta chain) derives from a study of blood T cell repertoires in COVID-19 (TCRdb year 2020). Broadly, across the study: Samples from collaborators originated in the United States, Italy and Spain and spanned both the acute and convalescent phases of COVID-19. The material from the prospective study consisted of cDNA or gDNA derived from T cells, B-cell-depleted T cells, or PBMCs. Sample metadata almost always included a de-identified subject ID, COVID-19 status, age in years and sex. The samples were drawn from the first 160 participants of the ongoing ImmuneRACE study and from roughly 1,300 subjects provided by 6 global collaborators. Subjects who had been exposed to COVID-19, were actively infected with it, or had recovered from it provided the deeply sampled blood TCRbeta repertoires that made up the dataset. HLA class I and class II types, where available, came from metadata supplied by the sample provider rather than from assay-based typing. The repertoires were released in a freely available public database intended as a resource for research on the immune response to SARS-CoV-2. Study-wide conclusions, independent of this receptor: The amount of clinical and demographic metadata varied by source and participant and was provided uncurated.

In the prospective study, participants were roughly 18 to 100 years old, resided in approximately 25 geographic areas of the United States, and were enrolled through a virtual design. In the prospective study, cohorts were assigned on the basis of participant-reported clinical history obtained from a screening survey and a study questionnaire. Each participant in the prospective study had whole blood, serum and a nasopharyngeal or oropharyngeal swab collected by mobile phlebotomists. Participants in the prospective study had the option to provide additional blood draws and questionnaires over a 2-month period. Blood samples from the prospective study were shipped frozen or at room temperature prior to DNA extraction. According to the germline V gene, CDR1 reads SNHLY and CDR2 reads FYNNEI. The CDR3 runs 15 amino acids, cysteine and phenylalanine included. Just CDR3 DNA is preserved here, 45 bases in frame from base 1. Trimming at the junction amounts to 1 base on V and 14 bases on J, and the germline ends lie 23 bases apart.

On this clone: Its target antigen remains unknown. No quality values exist for individual bases; no much larger clone is one base distant.

TCRbeta CDR3 regions were amplified from genomic DNA using the immunoSEQ Assay, a bias-controlled multiplex PCR. Concerning the study's data processing: The number of nucleated cells in each sample was estimated by amplification of reference gene primers within the assay. To quantify the absolute abundance of each unique TCRbeta CDR3 rearrangement, sequence reads were collapsed and filtered. For each sample, productive Simpson clonality was calculated as the square root of Simpson's diversity index across productive rearrangements. TCRdb obtained this table from immuneACCESS and retained in-frame rearrangements with V and J assigned. These tables miss some clones; where compared with another copy, unresolved V genes account for less than half of the shortfall, and the remainder is unexplained. The V and J calls and the clone size are those of that table, but D and trimming were determined from the DNA. This sample is represented by fewer than 450,000 clones; approximately 88% of them were singletons. The ten largest clones capture approximately 2.1% of the sample.

Material for sequencing was PBMCs or T cells enriched from blood (not recorded which). The receptor was isolated from a middle-aged woman with acute COVID-19. The chain couples TRBV2 to TRBJ2-5; TRBD2 might be the D gene, on 6 matching bases. The DNA sequence follows: TGTGCCAGCAGTGAAGTTCGGGGGATAAACCCCTCGATTTACTTC. This encodes CASSEVRGINPSIYF.